A single T cell receptor beta chain is shown here with its context. Its antigen is not identified. The sample comes from a study of blood T cell dynamics during melanoma immunotherapy. Study results and limitations: The study could not tell melanoma-specific clones from general immune activation. At W3, later disease-control patients showed bifurcated PBMC repertoire changes, unlike progressors.

Each bulk PBMC sample had approximately 350 ng DNA loaded. Clones were read by immunoSEQ multiplex PCR, and TCRdb kept only the in-frame ones, dropping some. The sample records about 11,000 clones, roughly 84% being singletons. Regarding time point: week 3, after first cycle of checkpoint inhibitor. Patients with prior systemic cancer treatment, concomitant immunosuppressants, or other active malignancies were excluded. The germline gives CDR1 SGHRS, CDR2 YFSETQ. The CDR3 contains 14 residues. Unmatched junction bases numbered 3, after V lost 0 bases and J lost 5 bases. This receptor was taken from a human donor with melanoma. The V and J genes are TRBV5-1 and TRBJ2-7; 9 bases fit TRBD2. The sample was blood, taken from a patient treated with checkpoint blockade. CDR3 sequence: CASSLASGVHEQYF. CDR3 coding DNA: TGCGCCAGCAGCTTGGCTAGCGGGGTGCACGAGCAGTACTTC.